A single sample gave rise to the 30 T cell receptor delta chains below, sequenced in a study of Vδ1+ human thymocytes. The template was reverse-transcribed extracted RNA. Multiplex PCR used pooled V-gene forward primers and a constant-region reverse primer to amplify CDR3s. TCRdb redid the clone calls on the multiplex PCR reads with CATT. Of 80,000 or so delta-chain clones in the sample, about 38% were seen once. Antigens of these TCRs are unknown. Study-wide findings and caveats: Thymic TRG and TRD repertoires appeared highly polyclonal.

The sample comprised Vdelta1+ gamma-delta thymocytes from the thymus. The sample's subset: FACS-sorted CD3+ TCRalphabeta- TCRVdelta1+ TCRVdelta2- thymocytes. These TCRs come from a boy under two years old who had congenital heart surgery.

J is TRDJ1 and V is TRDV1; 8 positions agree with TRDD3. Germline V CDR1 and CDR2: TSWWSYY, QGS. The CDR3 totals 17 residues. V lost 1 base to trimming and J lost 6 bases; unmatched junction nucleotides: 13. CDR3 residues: CALGEPSVEAGGNKLIF. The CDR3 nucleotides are TGTGCTCTTGGGGAACCATCCGTCGAGGCTGGGGGAAATAAACTCATCTTT.

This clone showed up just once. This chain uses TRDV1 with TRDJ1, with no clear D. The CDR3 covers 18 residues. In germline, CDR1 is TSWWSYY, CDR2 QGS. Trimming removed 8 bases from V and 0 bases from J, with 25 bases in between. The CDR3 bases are TGTGCTCTTAACCTCAAGTTCCCGGACCGCATTCACACCGATAAACTCATCTTT. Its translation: CALNLKFPDRIHTDKLIF.

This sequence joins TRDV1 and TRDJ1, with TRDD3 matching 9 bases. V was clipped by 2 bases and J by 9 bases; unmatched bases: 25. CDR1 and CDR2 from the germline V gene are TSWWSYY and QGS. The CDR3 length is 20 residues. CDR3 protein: CALGEWGDLFGLGDRRELIF. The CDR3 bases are TGTGCTCTTGGGGAATGGGGTGACCTCTTCGGGCTGGGGGATCGGCGGGAACTCATCTTT.

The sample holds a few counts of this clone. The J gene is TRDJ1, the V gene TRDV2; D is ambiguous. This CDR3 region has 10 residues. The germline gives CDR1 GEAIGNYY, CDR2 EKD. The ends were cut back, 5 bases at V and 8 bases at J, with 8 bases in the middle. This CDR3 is CACGSPKLIF. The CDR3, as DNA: TGTGCCTGTGGCTCCCCCAAACTCATCTTT.

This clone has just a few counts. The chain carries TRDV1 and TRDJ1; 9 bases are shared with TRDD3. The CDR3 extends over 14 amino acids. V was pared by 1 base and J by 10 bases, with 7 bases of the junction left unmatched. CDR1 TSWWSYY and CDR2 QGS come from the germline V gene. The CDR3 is CALGEPLGDQGLIF. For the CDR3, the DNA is TGTGCTCTTGGGGAACCTCTGGGGGATCAAGGACTCATCTTT.

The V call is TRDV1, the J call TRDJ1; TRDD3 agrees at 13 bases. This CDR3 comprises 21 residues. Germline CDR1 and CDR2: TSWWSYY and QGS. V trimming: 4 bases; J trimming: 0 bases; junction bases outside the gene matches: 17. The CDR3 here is CALGAPTSLYWGIRHTDKLIF. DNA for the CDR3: TGTGCTCTTGGGGCCCCTACGTCCCTCTACTGGGGGATACGCCACACCGATAAACTCATCTTT.

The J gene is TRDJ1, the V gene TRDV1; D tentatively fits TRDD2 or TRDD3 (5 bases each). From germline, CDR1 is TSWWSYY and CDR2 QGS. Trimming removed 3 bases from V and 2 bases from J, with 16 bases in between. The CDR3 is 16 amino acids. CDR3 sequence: CALGEGVLQETDKLIF. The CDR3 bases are TGTGCTCTTGGGGAGGGGGTCCTTCAAGAGACCGATAAACTCATCTTT.

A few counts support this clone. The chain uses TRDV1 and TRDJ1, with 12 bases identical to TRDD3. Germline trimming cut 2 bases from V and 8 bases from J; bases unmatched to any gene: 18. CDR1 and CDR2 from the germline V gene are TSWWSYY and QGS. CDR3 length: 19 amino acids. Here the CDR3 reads CALGEFGDHVLGDTSKLIF. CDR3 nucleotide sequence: TGTGCTCTTGGGGAATTCGGCGACCACGTACTGGGGGATACATCCAAACTCATCTTT.

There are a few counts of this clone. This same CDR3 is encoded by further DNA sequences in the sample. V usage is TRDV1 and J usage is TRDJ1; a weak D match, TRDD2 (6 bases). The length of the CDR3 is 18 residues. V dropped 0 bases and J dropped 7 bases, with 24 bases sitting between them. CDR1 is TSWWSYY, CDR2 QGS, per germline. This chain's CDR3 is CALGELSYRGQRARKLIF. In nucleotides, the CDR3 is TGTGCTCTTGGGGAACTCTCCTACAGGGGCCAAAGGGCTCGTAAACTCATCTTT.

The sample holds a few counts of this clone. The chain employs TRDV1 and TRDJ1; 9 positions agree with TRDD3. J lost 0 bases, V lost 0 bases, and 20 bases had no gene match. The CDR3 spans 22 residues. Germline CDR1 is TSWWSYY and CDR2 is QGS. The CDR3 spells CALGELRYVGTGGEVYTDKLIF. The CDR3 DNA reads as TGTGCTCTTGGGGAACTTCGCTACGTTGGTACTGGGGGAGAGGTGTACACCGATAAACTCATCTTT.

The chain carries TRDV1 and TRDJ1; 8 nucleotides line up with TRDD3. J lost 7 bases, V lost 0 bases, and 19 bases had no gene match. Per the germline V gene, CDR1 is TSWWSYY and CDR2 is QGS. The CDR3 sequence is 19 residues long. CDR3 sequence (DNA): TGTGCTCTTGGGGAACTAACTTCCACGGTCTGGGGGAGTTCCCGTAAACTCATCTTT. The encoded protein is CALGELTSTVWGSSRKLIF.

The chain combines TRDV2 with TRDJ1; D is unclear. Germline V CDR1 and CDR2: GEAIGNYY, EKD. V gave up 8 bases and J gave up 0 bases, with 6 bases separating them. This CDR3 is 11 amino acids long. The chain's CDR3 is CASNYTDKLIF. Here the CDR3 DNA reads TGTGCCTCCAATTACACCGATAAACTCATCTTT.

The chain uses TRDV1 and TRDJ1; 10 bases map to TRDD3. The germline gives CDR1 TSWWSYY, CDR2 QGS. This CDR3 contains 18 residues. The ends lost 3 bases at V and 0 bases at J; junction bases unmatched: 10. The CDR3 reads CALGESFGGYSYTDKLIF. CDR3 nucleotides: TGTGCTCTTGGGGAGTCCTTTGGGGGATACTCGTACACCGATAAACTCATCTTT.

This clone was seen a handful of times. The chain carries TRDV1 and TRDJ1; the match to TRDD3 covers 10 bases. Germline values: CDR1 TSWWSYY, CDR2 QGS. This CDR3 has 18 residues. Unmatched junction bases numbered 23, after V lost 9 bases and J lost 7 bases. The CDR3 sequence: CALSGRGMTGGSGIKLIF. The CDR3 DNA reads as TGTGCTCTGTCCGGCCGCGGGATGACTGGGGGATCGGGCATTAAACTCATCTTT.

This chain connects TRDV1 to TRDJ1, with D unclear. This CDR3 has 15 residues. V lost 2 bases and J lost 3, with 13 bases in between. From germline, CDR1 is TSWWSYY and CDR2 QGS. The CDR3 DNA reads TGTGCTCTTGGGGAAAGTAAAGTGAACGCCGATAAACTCATCTTT. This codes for CALGESKVNADKLIF.

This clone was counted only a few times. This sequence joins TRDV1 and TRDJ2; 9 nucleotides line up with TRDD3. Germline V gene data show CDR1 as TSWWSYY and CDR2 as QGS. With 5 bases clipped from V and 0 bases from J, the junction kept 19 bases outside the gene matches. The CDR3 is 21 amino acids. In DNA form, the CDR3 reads TGTGCTCTTGGGAAGATCCCCGTACTGGGGGAAAGCGGGGCTTTGACAGCACAACTCTTCTTT. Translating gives CALGKIPVLGESGALTAQLFF.

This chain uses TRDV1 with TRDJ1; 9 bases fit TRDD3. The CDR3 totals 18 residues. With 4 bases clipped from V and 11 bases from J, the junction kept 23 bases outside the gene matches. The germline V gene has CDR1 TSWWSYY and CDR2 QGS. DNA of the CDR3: TGTGCTCTTGGGGGACTCGGTGGGGGATATCACGCGGCCTCTAACCTCATCTTT. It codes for CALGGLGGGYHAASNLIF.

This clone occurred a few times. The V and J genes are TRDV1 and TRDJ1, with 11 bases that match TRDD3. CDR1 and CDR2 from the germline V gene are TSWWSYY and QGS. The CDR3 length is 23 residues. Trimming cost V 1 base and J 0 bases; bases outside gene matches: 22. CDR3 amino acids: CALGERGRASVNWGIGNTDKLIF. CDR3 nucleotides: TGTGCTCTTGGGGAACGAGGGAGGGCTTCCGTGAACTGGGGGATAGGAAACACCGATAAACTCATCTTT.

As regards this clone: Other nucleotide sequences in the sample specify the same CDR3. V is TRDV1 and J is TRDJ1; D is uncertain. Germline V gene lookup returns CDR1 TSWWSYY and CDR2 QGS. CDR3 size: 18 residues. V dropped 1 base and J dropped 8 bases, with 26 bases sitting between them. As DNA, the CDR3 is TGTGCTCTTGGGGAACCAACATACCCCGGGTGGAGATATAGGAAACTCATCTTT. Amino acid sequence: CALGEPTYPGWRYRKLIF.

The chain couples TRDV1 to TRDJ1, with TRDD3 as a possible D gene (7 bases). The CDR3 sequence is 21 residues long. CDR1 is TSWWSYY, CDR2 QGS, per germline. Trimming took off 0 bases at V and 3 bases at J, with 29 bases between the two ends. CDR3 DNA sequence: TGTGCTCTTGGGGAACTCTGGAGTCCTACGTCTCTGGGTGGGGGAGCCGATAAACTCATCTTT. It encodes CALGELWSPTSLGGGADKLIF.

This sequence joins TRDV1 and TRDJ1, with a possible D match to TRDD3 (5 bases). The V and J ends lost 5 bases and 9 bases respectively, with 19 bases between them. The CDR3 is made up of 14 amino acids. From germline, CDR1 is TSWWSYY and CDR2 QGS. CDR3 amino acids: CALGHGDLLDQLIF. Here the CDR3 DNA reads TGTGCTCTTGGGCACGGCGATTTACTGGATCAACTCATCTTT.

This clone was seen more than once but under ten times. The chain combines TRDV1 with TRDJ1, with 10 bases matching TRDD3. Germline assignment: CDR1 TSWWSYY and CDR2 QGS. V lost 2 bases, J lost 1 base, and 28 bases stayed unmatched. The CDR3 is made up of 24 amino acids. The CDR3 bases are TGTGCTCTTGGGGAAGGAGGTCTTTTGACTCCTACGTTTACTGGGGGATTGCTCACCGATAAACTCATCTTT. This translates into CALGEGGLLTPTFTGGLLTDKLIF.

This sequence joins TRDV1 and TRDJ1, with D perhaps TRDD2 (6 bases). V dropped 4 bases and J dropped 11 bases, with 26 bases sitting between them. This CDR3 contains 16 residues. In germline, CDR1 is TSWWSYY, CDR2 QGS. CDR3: CALGVSYDDQDRVLIF. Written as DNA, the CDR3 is TGTGCTCTTGGGGTTTCCTATGACGACCAAGATAGGGTGCTCATCTTT.

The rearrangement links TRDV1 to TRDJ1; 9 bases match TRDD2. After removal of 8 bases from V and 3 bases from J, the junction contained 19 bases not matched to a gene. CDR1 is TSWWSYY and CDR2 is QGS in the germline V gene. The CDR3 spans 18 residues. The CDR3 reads CALLPSYNCGDEADKLIF. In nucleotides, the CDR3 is TGTGCTCTTCTCCCTTCCTACAATTGTGGGGATGAGGCCGATAAACTCATCTTT.

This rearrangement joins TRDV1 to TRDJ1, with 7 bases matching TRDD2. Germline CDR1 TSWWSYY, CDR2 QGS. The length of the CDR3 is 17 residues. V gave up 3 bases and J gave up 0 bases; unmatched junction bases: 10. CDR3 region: CALGEPVPSLYTDKLIF. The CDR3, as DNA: TGTGCTCTTGGGGAGCCCGTCCCTTCCTTATACACCGATAAACTCATCTTT.

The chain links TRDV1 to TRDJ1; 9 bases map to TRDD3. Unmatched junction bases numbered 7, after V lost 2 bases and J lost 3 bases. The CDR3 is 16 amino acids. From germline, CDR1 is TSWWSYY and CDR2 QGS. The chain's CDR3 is CALGETVGDIADKLIF. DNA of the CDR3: TGTGCTCTTGGGGAAACGGTGGGGGATATCGCCGATAAACTCATCTTT.

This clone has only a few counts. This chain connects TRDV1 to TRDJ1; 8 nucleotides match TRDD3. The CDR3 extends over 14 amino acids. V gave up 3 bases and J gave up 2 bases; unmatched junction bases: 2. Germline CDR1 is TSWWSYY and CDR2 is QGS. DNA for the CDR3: TGTGCTCTTGGGGAGGACTGGGGGACCGATAAACTCATCTTT. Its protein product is CALGEDWGTDKLIF.

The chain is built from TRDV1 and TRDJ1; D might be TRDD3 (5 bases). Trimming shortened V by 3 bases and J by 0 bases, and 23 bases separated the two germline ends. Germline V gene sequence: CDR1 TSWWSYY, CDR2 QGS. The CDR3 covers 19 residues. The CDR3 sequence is CALGDLVVYGGPYTDKLIF. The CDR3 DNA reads TGTGCTCTTGGGGACCTGGTTGTCTACGGGGGCCCGTACACCGATAAACTCATCTTT.

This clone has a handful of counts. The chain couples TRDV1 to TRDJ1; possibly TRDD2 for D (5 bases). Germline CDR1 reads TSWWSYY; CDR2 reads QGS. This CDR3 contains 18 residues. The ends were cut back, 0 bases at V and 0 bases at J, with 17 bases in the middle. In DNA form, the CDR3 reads TGTGCTCTTGGGGAACTATATCAGGCCTTCTCCTACACCGATAAACTCATCTTT. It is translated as CALGELYQAFSYTDKLIF.

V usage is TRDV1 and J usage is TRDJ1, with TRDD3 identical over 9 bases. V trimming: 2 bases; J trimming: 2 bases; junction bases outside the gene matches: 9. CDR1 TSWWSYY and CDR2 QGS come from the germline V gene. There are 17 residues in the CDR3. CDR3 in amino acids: CALGEIPTLGDTDKLIF. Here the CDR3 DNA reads TGTGCTCTTGGGGAAATTCCTACCCTGGGGGATACCGATAAACTCATCTTT.